Listed below are T cell receptor beta chains from one sample, sequenced in a study of blood T cell repertoires in COVID-19. The repertoire was sequenced with immunoSEQ multiplex PCR; TCRdb's copy has only in-frame clones and lacks some. Of some 460,000 clones in the sample, 87% were seen once. The sequencing sample was made of PBMCs or T cells enriched from blood (not recorded which). These TCRs come from a woman aged 18-29 years with acute COVID-19. CDR3s include the opening cysteine and the closing phenylalanine or tryptophan. D genes are given only for firm matches. Where a row states a size, it is once, few, many or the class of an expanded clone; other rows omit it.

TRBJ2-1,TRBV27,TRBD1,12,.,CASSHNPGQDFF,TGTGCCAGCAGCCATAACCCGGGACAGGACTTCTTC
TRBJ2-1,TRBV28,.,15,.,CASRPFRDFQYEQFF,TGTGCCAGCAGGCCCTTCCGGGACTTCCAATATGAGCAGTTCTTC
TRBJ1-6,TRBV6-5,.,14,.,CASETSGSISPLHF,TGTGCCAGCGAAACATCAGGATCGATTTCACCCCTCCACTTT
TRBJ2-5,TRBV29-1,TRBD1,14,few,CSVLTGGGGETQYF,TGCAGCGTTTTGACAGGGGGCGGGGGAGAGACCCAGTACTTC
TRBJ1-2,TRBV5-4,.,14,.,CASSSRLGNYGYTF,TGTGCCAGCAGCTCCCGTCTCGGGAACTATGGCTACACCTTC
TRBJ1-2,TRBV2,.,13,.,CASSEAQSYGYTF,TGTGCCAGCAGTGAAGCGCAGTCGTATGGCTACACCTTC
TRBJ1-2,TRBV7-2,TRBD1,14,.,CASTTDRGNRGYTF,TGTGCCAGCACCACCGACAGGGGGAATCGGGGCTACACCTTC
TRBJ1-5,TRBV19,TRBD1,20,.,CASRNGAPRQGGRGNQPQHF,TGTGCCAGTAGAAATGGCGCCCCTCGACAGGGCGGAAGAGGGAATCAGCCCCAGCATTTT
TRBJ2-3,TRBV6-5,.,12,.,CASSSEEDTQYF,TGTGCCAGCAGTTCCGAGGAGGATACGCAGTATTTT
TRBJ2-7,TRBV20-1,.,14,.,CSASQALASYEQYF,TGCAGTGCTAGTCAGGCCCTAGCTAGCTACGAGCAGTACTTC
TRBJ1-1,TRBV18,.,16,.,CASSPRTVAMNTEAFF,TGTGCCAGCTCACCCCGGACAGTGGCCATGAACACTGAAGCTTTCTTT
TRBJ2-3,TRBV5-1,TRBD2,17,.,CASSLGATSGPTDTQYF,TGCGCCAGCAGCTTGGGCGCCACTAGCGGACCCACAGATACGCAGTATTTT
TRBJ2-1,TRBV10-1,TRBD1,16,once,CASSDLGTGGYNEQFF,TGCGCCAGCAGTGACCTGGGAACAGGGGGTTACAATGAGCAGTTCTTC
TRBJ1-2,TRBV6-6,.,10,.,CASSYSQVHF,TGTGCCAGCAGTTACTCCCAGGTCCACTTC
TRBJ2-7,TRBV11-2,TRBD1,16,once,CASSPLGQGSPYEQYF,TGTGCCAGCAGCCCCCTAGGACAGGGGTCTCCCTACGAGCAGTACTTC
TRBJ1-4,TRBV6-1,TRBD1,16,many,CASSEYIGTGDEKLFF,TGTGCCAGCAGTGAGTACATCGGGACAGGGGACGAAAAACTGTTTTTT
TRBJ1-6,TRBV27,.,17,.,CASSQNLAGGANSPLHF,TGTGCCAGCAGTCAAAACCTCGCCGGGGGTGCTAATTCACCCCTCCACTTT
TRBJ1-5,TRBV6-2/TRBV6-3,.,18,.,CASSYHRGGQGGNQPQHF,TGTGCCAGCAGTTACCACCGGGGGGGGCAGGGTGGCAATCAGCCCCAGCATTTT
TRBJ1-1,TRBV6-5,.,12,.,CASSSQTSAAFF,TGTGCCAGCAGTTCCCAGACTTCGGCAGCTTTCTTT
TRBJ1-3,TRBV13,TRBD1,19,.,CASSLGQARFIHRGNTIYF,TGTGCCAGCAGCCTAGGACAGGCCAGATTTATACACCGTGGAAACACCATATATTTT
TRBJ1-1,TRBV9,.,15,.,CASSPPRFGNTEAFF,TGTGCCAGCAGCCCCCCCCGTTTCGGGAACACTGAAGCTTTCTTT
TRBJ2-7,TRBV7-6,TRBD2,15,once,CASSGTAGVAYEQYF,TGTGCCAGCAGCGGGACTGCGGGAGTGGCGTACGAGCAGTACTTC
TRBJ2-1,TRBV7-9,TRBD2,17,.,CASRTQQLAGVYNEQFF,TGTGCCAGCAGAACACAACAACTAGCGGGAGTTTACAATGAGCAGTTCTTC
TRBJ2-1,TRBV6-5,.,12,.,CASRSRADEQFF,TGTGCCAGCAGGAGTAGAGCCGATGAGCAGTTCTTC
TRBJ2-7,TRBV4-3,TRBD1,15,.,CASSQGPGQGKQQYF,TGCGCCAGCAGCCAAGGCCCGGGACAGGGGAAACAGCAGTACTTC
TRBJ2-5,TRBV9,TRBD2,16,.,CASSVAGAGVVETQYF,TGTGCCAGCAGCGTAGCCGGCGCGGGAGTCGTGGAGACCCAGTACTTC
TRBJ1-1,TRBV19,TRBD1,14,.,CASRDRTGATEAFF,TGTGCCAGTAGGGACCGGACAGGGGCCACTGAAGCTTTCTTT
TRBJ1-2,TRBV19,.,17,.,CASSMKGSGDSNYGYTF,TGTGCCAGTAGTATGAAAGGTTCTGGGGACTCTAACTATGGCTACACCTTC
TRBJ2-1,TRBV19,.,12,.,CAISNQYNEQFF,TGTGCCATCTCAAATCAGTACAATGAGCAGTTCTTC
TRBJ2-5,TRBV6-5,TRBD2,12,.,CASSYLAGALYF,TGTGCCAGCAGCTACCTAGCGGGGGCCCTGTACTTC
TRBJ1-6,TRBV5-1,TRBD1,15,.,CASSVTTGSDSPLHF,TGCGCCAGCAGCGTCACGACAGGGAGTGATTCACCCCTCCACTTT
TRBJ1-5,TRBV2,.,13,.,CASSDLFVQPQHF,TGTGCCAGCAGTGATCTTTTTGTTCAGCCCCAGCATTTT
TRBJ2-2,TRBV27,.,17,few,CASSLSPFSGNTGELFF,TGTGCCAGCAGTTTATCCCCCTTTTCGGGGAACACCGGGGAGCTGTTTTTT
TRBJ1-5,TRBV29-1,.,13,.,CSVGDGGGQPQHF,TGCAGCGTTGGCGATGGGGGGGGACAGCCCCAGCATTTT
TRBJ1-5,TRBV7-2,.,13,.,CASVEQVNQPQHF,TGTGCCAGCGTGGAACAGGTCAATCAGCCCCAGCATTTT
TRBJ1-1,TRBV6-5,.,13,.,CATSGVSNTEAFF,TGTGCCACATCAGGGGTAAGCAACACTGAAGCTTTCTTT
TRBJ2-3,TRBV5-1,TRBD1,16,.,CASSPGQGAFTDTQYF,TGCGCCAGCAGCCCGGGACAGGGGGCCTTCACAGATACGCAGTATTTT
TRBJ2-3,TRBV10-3,.,15,.,CAISSQTGGTDTQYF,TGTGCCATTTCTTCTCAGACGGGGGGCACAGATACGCAGTATTTT
TRBJ1-5,TRBV28,TRBD1,18,.,CASIRLPGQGNSNQPQHF,TGTGCCAGCATTCGACTTCCGGGACAGGGGAATAGCAATCAGCCCCAGCATTTT
TRBJ2-6,TRBV11-2,.,16,.,CASSSAAGPGANVLTF,TGTGCCAGCAGTTCTGCAGCAGGGCCTGGGGCCAACGTCCTGACTTTC
TRBJ1-2,TRBV6-5,TRBD1,13,.,CASSQDRVLGGTF,TGTGCCAGCAGCCAAGACAGGGTCCTCGGTGGCACCTTC
TRBJ2-2,TRBV19,.,13,.,CASSISPTGELFF,TGTGCCAGTAGTATCTCTCCGACCGGGGAGCTGTTTTTT